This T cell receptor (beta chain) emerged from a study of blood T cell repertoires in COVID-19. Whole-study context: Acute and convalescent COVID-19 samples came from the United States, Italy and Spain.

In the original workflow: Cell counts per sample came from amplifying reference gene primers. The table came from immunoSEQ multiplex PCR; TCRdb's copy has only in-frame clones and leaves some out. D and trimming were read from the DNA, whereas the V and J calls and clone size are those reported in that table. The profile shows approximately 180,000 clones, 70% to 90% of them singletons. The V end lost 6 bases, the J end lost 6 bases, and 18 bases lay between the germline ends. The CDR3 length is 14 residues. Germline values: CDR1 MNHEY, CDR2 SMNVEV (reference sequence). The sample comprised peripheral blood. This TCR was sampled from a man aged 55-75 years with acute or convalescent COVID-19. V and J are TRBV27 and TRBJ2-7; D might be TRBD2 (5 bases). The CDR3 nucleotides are TGTGCCAGCAGCCGTCAGAGGGTAACCGGCGAGCAGTACTTC. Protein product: CASSRQRVTGEQYF.